This T cell receptor (beta chain) was sequenced in a study of blood T cell repertoires in COVID-19. Original data processing: Amplified reference gene primers provided the basis for estimating nucleated cell counts. The assay was immunoSEQ multiplex PCR, and TCRdb's table has in-frame clones only and misses some. The V and J calls and clone size come from that table; D and trimming were worked out from the DNA. This table holds some 72,000 clones, approximately 90% found once. Looked up from germline, CDR1 is PRHDT and CDR2 is FYEKMQ (reference sequence). This CDR3 is built from 14 residues. The V gene lost 1 base and the J gene lost 5 bases, with 11 bases spanning the gap.

V and J are TRBV13 and TRBJ2-5, with D possibly TRBD1 on 6 matching bases. Sequences were obtained from peripheral blood. This receptor was identified in a man aged 60 to 75 with acute or convalescent COVID-19. CDR3 sequence: CASSLASRGETQYF. The CDR3 DNA reads as TGTGCCAGCAGCTTAGCCTCTAGGGGGGAGACCCAGTACTTC.